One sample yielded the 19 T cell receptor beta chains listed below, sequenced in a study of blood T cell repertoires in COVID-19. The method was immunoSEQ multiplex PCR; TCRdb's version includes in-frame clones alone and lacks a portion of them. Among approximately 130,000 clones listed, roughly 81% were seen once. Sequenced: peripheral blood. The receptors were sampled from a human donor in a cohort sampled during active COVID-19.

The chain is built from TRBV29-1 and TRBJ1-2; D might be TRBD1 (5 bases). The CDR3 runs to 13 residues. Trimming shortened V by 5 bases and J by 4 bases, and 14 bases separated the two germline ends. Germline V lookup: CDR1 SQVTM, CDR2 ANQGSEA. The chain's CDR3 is CSVLSTAPYGYTF. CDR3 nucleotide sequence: TGCAGCGTTCTCTCGACAGCCCCCTATGGCTACACCTTC.

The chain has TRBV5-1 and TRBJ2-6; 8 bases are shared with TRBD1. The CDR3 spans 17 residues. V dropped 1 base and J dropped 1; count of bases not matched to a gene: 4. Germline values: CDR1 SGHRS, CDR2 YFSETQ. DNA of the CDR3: TGCGCCAGCAGCTTGCCAGGGACAGGATCTGGGGCCAACGTCCTGACTTTC. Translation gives CASSLPGTGSGANVLTF.

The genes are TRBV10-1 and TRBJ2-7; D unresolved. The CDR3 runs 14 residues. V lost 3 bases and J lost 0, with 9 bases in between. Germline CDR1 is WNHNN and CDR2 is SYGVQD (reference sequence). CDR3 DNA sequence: TGCGCCAGCAGTGAACGAACGGGCTCCTACGAGCAGTACTTC. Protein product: CASSERTGSYEQYF.

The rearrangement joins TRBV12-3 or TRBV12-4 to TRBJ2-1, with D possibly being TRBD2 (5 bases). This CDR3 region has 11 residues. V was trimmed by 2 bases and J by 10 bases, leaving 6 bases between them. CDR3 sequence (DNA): TGTGCCAGCAGTTTATTAGCGGAGCAGTTCTTC. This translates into CASSLLAEQFF.

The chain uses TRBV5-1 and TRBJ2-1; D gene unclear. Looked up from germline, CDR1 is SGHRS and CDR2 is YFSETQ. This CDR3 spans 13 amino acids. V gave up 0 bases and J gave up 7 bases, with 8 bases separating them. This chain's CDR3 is CASSLDSQNEQFF. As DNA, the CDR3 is TGCGCCAGCAGCTTGGACTCGCAAAATGAGCAGTTCTTC.

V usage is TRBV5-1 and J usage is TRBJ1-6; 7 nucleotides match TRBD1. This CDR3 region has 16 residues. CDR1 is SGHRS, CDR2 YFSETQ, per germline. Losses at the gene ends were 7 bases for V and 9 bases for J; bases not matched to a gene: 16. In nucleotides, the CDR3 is TGCGCCAGCCGCCCCTTTTGGGACAGCTTGCGTTCACCCCTCCACTTT. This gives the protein CASRPFWDSLRSPLHF.

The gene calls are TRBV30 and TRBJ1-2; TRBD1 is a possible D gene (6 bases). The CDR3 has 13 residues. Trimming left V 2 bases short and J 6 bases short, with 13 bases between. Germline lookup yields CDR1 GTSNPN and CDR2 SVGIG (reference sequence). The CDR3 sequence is CAWSRQAPNGYTF. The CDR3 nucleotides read TGTGCCTGGAGTAGACAGGCCCCCAATGGCTACACCTTC.

The CDR3 DNA reads as TGTGCCAGCAGCACCGACAGGCCCTTTAGCTCTGGGGCCAACGTCCTGACTTTC. This gives the protein CASSTDRPFSSGANVLTF. The chain links TRBV11-2 to TRBJ2-6; D is perhaps TRBD1 (6 bases). Germline-derived CDR1 and CDR2 are SGHAT and FQNNGV. The V end lost 5 bases, the J end lost 0 bases, and 17 bases lay between the germline ends. The CDR3 extends over 18 amino acids. Using reference TRBV11-2 and TRBJ2-6 for the parts outside the CDR3, the full variable domain is EAGVAQSPRYKIIEKRQSVAFWCNPISGHATLYWYQQILGQGPKLLIQFQNNGVVDDSQLPKDRFSAERLKGVDSTLKIQPAKLEDSAVYLCASSTDRPFSSGANVLTFGAGSRLTVL.

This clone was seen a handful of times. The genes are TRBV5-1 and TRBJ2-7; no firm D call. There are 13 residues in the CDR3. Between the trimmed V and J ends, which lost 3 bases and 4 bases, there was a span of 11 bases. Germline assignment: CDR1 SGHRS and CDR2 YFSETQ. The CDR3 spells CASSWFSGYEQYF. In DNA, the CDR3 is TGCGCCAGCAGCTGGTTCTCGGGTTACGAGCAGTACTTC.

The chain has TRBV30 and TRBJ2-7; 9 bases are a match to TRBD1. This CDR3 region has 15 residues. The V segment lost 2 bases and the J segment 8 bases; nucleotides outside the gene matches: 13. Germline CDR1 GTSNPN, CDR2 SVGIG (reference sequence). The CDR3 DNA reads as TGTGCCTGGAGTCCTTGGGACAGGGCCAGCATCAAGCAGTACTTC. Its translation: CAWSPWDRASIKQYF.

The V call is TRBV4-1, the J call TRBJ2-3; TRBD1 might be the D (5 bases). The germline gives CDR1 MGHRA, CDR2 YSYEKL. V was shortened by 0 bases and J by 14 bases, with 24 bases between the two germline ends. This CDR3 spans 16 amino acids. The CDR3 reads CASSQDHLRTTPAPYF. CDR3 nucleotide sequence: TGCGCCAGCAGCCAAGACCACCTAAGGACAACCCCCGCTCCGTATTTT.

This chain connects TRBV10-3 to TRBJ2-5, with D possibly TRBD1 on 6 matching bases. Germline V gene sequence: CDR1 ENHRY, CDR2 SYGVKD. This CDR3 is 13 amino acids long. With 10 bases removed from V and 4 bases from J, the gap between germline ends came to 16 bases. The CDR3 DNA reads TGTGCCACGACTCCACAGGGAAGAGAGACCCAGTACTTC. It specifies CATTPQGRETQYF.

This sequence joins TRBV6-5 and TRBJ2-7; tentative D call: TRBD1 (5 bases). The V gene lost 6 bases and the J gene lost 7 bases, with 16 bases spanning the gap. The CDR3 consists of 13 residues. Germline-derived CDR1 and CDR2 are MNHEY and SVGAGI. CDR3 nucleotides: TGTGCCAGCAGCCTGGGCAGGGTAGGTGAGCAGTACTTC. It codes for CASSLGRVGEQYF.

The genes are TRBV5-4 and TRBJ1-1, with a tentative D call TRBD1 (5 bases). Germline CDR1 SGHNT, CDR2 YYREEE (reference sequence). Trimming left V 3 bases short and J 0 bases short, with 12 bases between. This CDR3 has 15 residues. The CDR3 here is CASSSKQAMNTEAFF. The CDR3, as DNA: TGTGCCAGCAGCTCAAAACAGGCCATGAACACTGAAGCTTTCTTT.

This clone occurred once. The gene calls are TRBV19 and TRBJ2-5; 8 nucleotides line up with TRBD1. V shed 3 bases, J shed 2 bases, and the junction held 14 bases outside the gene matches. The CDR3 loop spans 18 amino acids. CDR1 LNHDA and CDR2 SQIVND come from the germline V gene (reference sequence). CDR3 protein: CASSIEVGAGGNQETQYF. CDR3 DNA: TGTGCCAGTAGTATTGAGGTCGGGGCAGGGGGCAATCAAGAGACCCAGTACTTC.

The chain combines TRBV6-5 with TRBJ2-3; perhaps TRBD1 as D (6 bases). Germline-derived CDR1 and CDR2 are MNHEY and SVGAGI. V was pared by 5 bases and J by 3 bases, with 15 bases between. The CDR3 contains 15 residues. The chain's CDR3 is CASSPPPGATDTQYF. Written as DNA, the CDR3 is TGTGCCAGCAGTCCCCCACCAGGGGCGACAGATACGCAGTATTTT.

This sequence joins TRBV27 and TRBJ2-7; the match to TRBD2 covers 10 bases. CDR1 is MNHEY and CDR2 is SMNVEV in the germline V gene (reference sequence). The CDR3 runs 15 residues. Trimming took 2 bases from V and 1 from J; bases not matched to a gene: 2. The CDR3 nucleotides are TGTGCCAGCAGTTTAGGAGCGGGGGGGTCCTACGAGCAGTACTTC. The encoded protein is CASSLGAGGSYEQYF.

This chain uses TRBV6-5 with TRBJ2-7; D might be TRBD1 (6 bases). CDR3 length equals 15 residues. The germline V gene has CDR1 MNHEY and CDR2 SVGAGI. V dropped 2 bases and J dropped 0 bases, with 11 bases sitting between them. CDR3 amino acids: CASSYVQGSSYEQYF. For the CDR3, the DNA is TGTGCCAGCAGTTACGTTCAGGGGAGCTCCTACGAGCAGTACTTC.

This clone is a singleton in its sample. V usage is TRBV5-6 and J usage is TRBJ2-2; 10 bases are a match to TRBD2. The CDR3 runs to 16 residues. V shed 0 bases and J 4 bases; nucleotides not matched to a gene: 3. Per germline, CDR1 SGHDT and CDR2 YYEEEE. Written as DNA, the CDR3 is TGTGCCAGCAGCTTGGAACTAGCGGGGCCCACCGGGGAGCTGTTTTTT. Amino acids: CASSLELAGPTGELFF.